Shown below are 21 T cell receptor beta chains from a single sample sequenced in a study of shared clonotypes between healthy human individuals. Profiling relied on immunoSEQ multiplex PCR, and the TCRdb table lists in-frame clones only, not all of them. The table records 2,500,000 or so clones, 80% to 95% of them present only once. Sequencing was carried out using naive CD4+ T cells from PBMCs. The subset is: CD45RA+ positively selected. The receptors shown here come from a man aged 18 to 30 in good health. Some clones in this sample may be carry-over from other donors' samples.

This chain links TRBV5-1 with TRBJ1-1, with TRBD1 matching 7 bases. Germline CDR1 SGHRS, CDR2 YFSETQ. J was trimmed by 0 bases and V by 8 bases; bases with no gene match: 7. This CDR3 has 14 residues. CDR3 sequence: CASRDRPLNTEAFF. For the CDR3, the DNA is TGCGCCAGTAGGGACAGACCACTGAACACTGAAGCTTTCTTT. Filled out from reference TRBV5-1 and TRBJ1-1, the complete variable domain reads KAGVTQTPRYLIKTRGQQVTLSCSPISGHRSVSWYQQTPGQGLQFLFEYFSETQRNKGNFPGRFSGRQFSNSRSEMNVSTLELGDSALYLCASRDRPLNTEAFFGQGTRLTVV.

Details on this clone: A read error may produce the germline difference seen at one junction end. The chain uses TRBV2 and TRBJ2-3; TRBD1 or TRBD2 may be the D gene (5 bases each). Germline CDR1 reads SNHLY; CDR2 reads FYNNEI. The CDR3 runs 11 residues. CDR3 region: CASSVGASGFF. The CDR3 DNA reads as TGTGCCAGCAGTGTAGGGGCTTCGGGGTTTTTT.

The rearrangement uses TRBV5-1 and TRBJ2-5; D possibly corresponds to TRBD2 (5 bases). V dropped 3 bases and J dropped 5 bases, with 14 bases sitting between them. Germline values: CDR1 SGHRS, CDR2 YFSETQ. The length of the CDR3 is 14 residues. As DNA, the CDR3 is TGCGCCAGCAGCTCAGGACCAGCGGCGGAGACCCAGTACTTC. This encodes CASSSGPAAETQYF.

The chain is built from TRBV7-2 and TRBJ2-1; D assignment may be TRBD1 or TRBD2 (6 bases each). V lost 5 bases, J lost 8 bases, and 16 bases lay in between. The CDR3 covers 14 residues. Germline V gene lookup returns CDR1 SGHTA and CDR2 FQGNSA. The chain's CDR3 is CASSQVWGADEQFF. In DNA form, the CDR3 reads TGTGCCAGCAGCCAGGTTTGGGGGGCCGATGAGCAGTTCTTC. Variable domain in full (rest from reference TRBV7-2 and TRBJ2-1): GAGVSQSPSNKVTEKGKDVELRCDPISGHTALYWYRQSLGQGLEFLIYFQGNSAPDKSGLPSDRFSAERTGGSVSTLTIQRTQQEDSAVYLCASSQVWGADEQFFGPGTRLTVL.

The CDR3 nucleotides are TGCGCCAGCAGATCTTTGCCGGGACAGGGGGCGGTGAACACTGAAGCTTTCTTT. Amino acid sequence: CASRSLPGQGAVNTEAFF. The chain couples TRBV5-1 to TRBJ1-1; TRBD1 agrees at 12 bases. CDR1 and CDR2 (germline): SGHRS, YFSETQ. The CDR3 is 18 residues long. V lost 5 bases and J lost 0; bases outside the gene matches: 11.

The chain joins TRBV28 to TRBJ2-4; 7 nucleotides align to TRBD1. CDR1 and CDR2 (germline): MDHEN, SYDVKM. The CDR3 is 15 amino acids. Trimming removed 4 bases from V and 8 bases from J; junction bases left unmatched: 11. The CDR3 region is CASSSPFRGLDIQYF. The CDR3 nucleotides are TGTGCCAGCAGTTCCCCTTTTAGGGGGCTGGACATTCAGTACTTC.

The J gene is TRBJ2-2, the V gene TRBV27, with 7 bases fitting TRBD1. This CDR3 has 15 residues. J lost 5 bases, V lost 6 bases, and 9 bases had no gene match. Looked up from germline, CDR1 is MNHEY and CDR2 is SMNVEV (reference sequence). The CDR3 bases are TGTGCCAGCAGACGAGACAGGGTGGAAACCGGGGAGCTGTTTTTT. It is translated as CASRRDRVETGELFF.

The chain joins TRBV6-1 to TRBJ2-1; 11 nucleotides align to TRBD2. The CDR3 extends over 14 amino acids. Germline trimming cut 8 bases from V and 5 bases from J; bases unmatched to any gene: 5. Germline values: CDR1 MNHNS, CDR2 SASEGT. Written as DNA, the CDR3 is TGTGCCAGCTTTAGCGGGAGGGCCCACAATGAGCAGTTCTTC. Translated, it gives CASFSGRAHNEQFF.

This chain uses TRBV6-6 with TRBJ1-5; the match to TRBD1 covers 9 bases. The CDR3 loop spans 16 amino acids. Losses at the gene ends were 6 bases for V and 1 base for J; bases not matched to a gene: 7. The V gene's germline CDR1 is MNHNY and CDR2 SVGAGI (reference sequence). CDR3 sequence (DNA): TGTGCCAGCAGGAGCGGACAGGGGAGAAGCAATCAGCCCCAGCATTTT. Translation gives CASRSGQGRSNQPQHF.

The chain links TRBV7-2 to TRBJ2-7, with D unresolved. CDR3 length equals 15 residues. Trimming removed 4 bases at V and 0 bases at J, with 13 bases between. In germline, CDR1 is SGHTA, CDR2 FQGNSA. The CDR3 spells CASSSPSGSSYEQYF. The DNA for the CDR3 is TGTGCCAGCAGCTCCCCTTCTGGCAGCTCCTACGAGCAGTACTTC.

The V gene is TRBV18, the J gene TRBJ2-1; 11 bases map to TRBD2. Germline V gene lookup returns CDR1 KGHSH and CDR2 LQKENI. V was clipped by 0 bases and J by 2 bases; unmatched bases: 3. This CDR3 comprises 17 residues. The CDR3 bases are TGTGCCAGCTCACCACCACCTAGCGGGGGGACCTACAATGAGCAGTTCTTC. It yields the protein CASSPPPSGGTYNEQFF. Full variable domain (outside the CDR3, taken from reference TRBV18 and TRBJ2-1): NAGVMQNPRHLVRRRGQEARLRCSPMKGHSHVYWYRQLPEEGLKFMVYLQKENIIDESGMPKERFSAEFPKEGPSILRIQQVVRGDSAAYFCASSPPPSGGTYNEQFFGPGTRLTVL.

Comment on this clone: Within the sample, other DNA sequences also encode this same CDR3. The genes are TRBV18 and TRBJ1-5; the D gene is possibly TRBD1 (6 bases). V dropped 3 bases and J dropped 6 bases, with 9 bases sitting between them. Germline V gene lookup returns CDR1 KGHSH and CDR2 LQKENI. This CDR3 region has 13 residues. CDR3 residues: CASSPDRGQPQHF. DNA of the CDR3: TGTGCCAGCTCACCGGACAGAGGTCAGCCCCAGCATTTT.

The chain carries TRBV5-6 and TRBJ1-2; weak D call: TRBD1 (5 bases). V lost 0 bases to trimming and J lost 6 bases, with 9 bases between them. Looked up from germline, CDR1 is SGHDT and CDR2 is YYEEEE. This CDR3 contains 13 residues. CDR3 sequence (DNA): TGTGCCAGCAGCTTGGGGAGGGACCATGGCTACACCTTC. Protein sequence: CASSLGRDHGYTF.

The chain links TRBV18 to TRBJ2-1; D possibly uses TRBD1 or TRBD2 (5 bases each). Germline V gene data show CDR1 as KGHSH and CDR2 as LQKENI. The CDR3 loop spans 15 amino acids. V was cut by 6 bases and J by 8 bases, with 20 bases left in between. DNA of the CDR3: TGTGCCAGCTCGTCCGGGACGGCCACTAGGGATGAGCAGTTCTTC. Translating gives CASSSGTATRDEQFF.

V usage is TRBV6-1 and J usage is TRBJ1-5; D is unclear. Trimming took 10 bases from V and 6 from J, leaving 13 bases between them. CDR1 is MNHNS and CDR2 is SASEGT in the germline V gene. There are 12 residues in the CDR3. Here the CDR3 reads CATRIGGQPQHF. CDR3 DNA: TGTGCCACCCGGATCGGAGGTCAGCCCCAGCATTTT.

V usage is TRBV7-9 and J usage is TRBJ2-2; the D gene is possibly TRBD2 (5 bases). The V gene lost 5 bases and the J gene lost 8 bases, with 24 bases spanning the gap. CDR3 length: 17 amino acids. CDR1 is SEHNR and CDR2 is FQNEAQ in the germline V gene (reference sequence). CDR3 coding DNA: TGTGCCAGCAGCCCAACTTGGGCTAGTCTGAGGGCTGGGGAGCTGTTTTTT. Translation gives CASSPTWASLRAGELFF.

This chain joins TRBV29-1 and TRBJ2-7; 7 bases line up with TRBD1. The CDR3 consists of 13 residues. Germline values: CDR1 SQVTM, CDR2 ANQGSEA. The J segment lost 2 bases and the V segment lost 6 bases, leaving 7 bases of the junction unmatched. The DNA for the CDR3 is TGCAGCGTATCCCCGGGACAGCCCTACGAGCAGTACTTC. Residues: CSVSPGQPYEQYF.

The chain recombines TRBV28 with TRBJ1-3; D may be TRBD1 (6 bases). Trimming cost V 3 bases and J 2 bases, with 11 bases left between them. CDR1 is MDHEN, CDR2 SYDVKM, per germline. The CDR3 spans 15 residues. CDR3 in amino acids: CASSLGGTPGNTIYF. Here the CDR3 DNA reads TGTGCCAGCAGTTTGGGAGGGACACCTGGAAACACCATATATTTT.

V and J are TRBV15 and TRBJ1-3; perhaps TRBD1 as D (5 bases). CDR3 length: 16 residues. Trimming stripped 0 bases from V and 7 bases from J, with 16 bases between. Germline-derived CDR1 and CDR2 are LNHNV and YYDKDF (reference sequence). The CDR3 is CATSREGGLNPNTIYF. The CDR3 DNA reads TGTGCCACCAGCAGAGAGGGGGGTCTGAACCCCAACACCATATATTTT.

The V call is TRBV4-1, the J call TRBJ2-1; possibly TRBD2 for D (5 bases). The CDR3 has 12 residues. Germline values: CDR1 MGHRA, CDR2 YSYEKL. V was pared by 6 bases and J by 8 bases, with 11 bases between. CDR3 amino acids: CASSIPGDEQFF. The CDR3 DNA reads as TGCGCCAGCAGTATCCCCGGGGATGAGCAGTTCTTC.

The rearrangement joins TRBV27 to TRBJ1-5; D not certain. The CDR3 spans 15 residues. Germline V gene lookup returns CDR1 MNHEY and CDR2 SMNVEV (reference sequence). Trimming removed 2 bases from V and 1 base from J, with 9 bases in between. The CDR3, as DNA: TGTGCCAGCAGTTTAAGGTTGGGAAGCAATCAGCCCCAGCATTTT. Its protein is CASSLRLGSNQPQHF.